These T cell receptor beta chains were read from a single sample in a study of cytomegalovirus exposure and HLA in healthy donors. Sequenced by immunoSEQ multiplex PCR; TCRdb stores in-frame clones only, minus some. The sample records roughly 140,000 clones, 75% to 80% being singletons. The material sequenced was PBMCs. These receptors originate from a woman under 40 in good health and CMV-seronegative. Each CDR3 is given with its conserved first and last residue. Expanded clones get a size class; other rows say once, few or many, or leave the size out.

length: 15; V: TRBV4-1; size: NA; J: TRBJ2-7; CDR3: CASSRLAGGSYEQYF
length: 13; V: TRBV9; size: NA; J: TRBJ1-2; CDR3: CASSVMSYYGYTF
length: 14; V: TRBV19; size: NA; J: TRBJ1-1; CDR3: CASSRDRVITEAFF
length: 13; V: TRBV11-2; size: NA; J: TRBJ2-2; CDR3: CASSLPSPGELFF
length: 15; V: TRBV4-1; size: once; J: TRBJ2-7; CDR3: CASSPPSGGIYEQYF
length: 12; V: TRBV6-5; size: NA; J: TRBJ1-1; CDR3: CASSETRTEAFF
length: 16; V: TRBV9; size: NA; J: TRBJ2-3; CDR3: CASSVVGTSFTDTQYF
length: 16; V: TRBV6-1; size: NA; J: TRBJ1-5; CDR3: CASSEAPGQGNQPQHF
length: 14; V: TRBV28; size: NA; J: TRBJ1-2; CDR3: CASSSSDRVAGYTF
length: 15; V: TRBV13; size: NA; J: TRBJ1-5; CDR3: CASSLAGSSNQPQHF
length: 14; V: TRBV6-5; size: NA; J: TRBJ2-2; CDR3: CASSKDSKPGELFF
length: 15; V: TRBV10-2; size: NA; J: TRBJ2-1; CDR3: CASSEARQGGSGQFF
length: 16; V: TRBV27; size: NA; J: TRBJ2-1; CDR3: CASSLERTSSYNEQFF
length: 12; V: TRBV2; size: NA; J: TRBJ2-5; CDR3: CASQGVQETQYF
length: 16; V: TRBV6-6; size: NA; J: TRBJ2-3; CDR3: CASSYSELAGVNTQYF
length: 11; V: TRBV5-1; size: NA; J: TRBJ2-3; CDR3: CASRLEDTQYF
length: 16; V: TRBV13; size: NA; J: TRBJ2-3; CDR3: CASSEGTSRFTDTQYF
length: 16; V: TRBV7-9; size: NA; J: TRBJ1-3; CDR3: CASSHGTGFSGNTIYF
length: 13; V: TRBV7-3; size: NA; J: TRBJ2-7; CDR3: CASSPTPSLGQYF
length: 18; V: TRBV7-6; size: few; J: TRBJ2-3; CDR3: CASSGLSSGGGRTDTQYF
length: 14; V: TRBV30; size: NA; J: TRBJ1-1; CDR3: CAWTTGTGGTEAFF
length: 15; V: TRBV2; size: NA; J: TRBJ2-3; CDR3: CASSESGAFTDTQYF
length: 14; V: TRBV15; size: NA; J: TRBJ2-7; CDR3: CATSRGTASNEQYF
length: 15; V: TRBV7-2; size: few; J: TRBJ2-7; CDR3: CASSFSVGTGYEQYF
length: 17; V: TRBV6-1; size: NA; J: TRBJ2-7; CDR3: CASSDQKTSRALYEQYF
length: 13; V: TRBV19; size: NA; J: TRBJ1-1; CDR3: CASSFSGPTEAFF
length: 14; V: TRBV30; size: NA; J: TRBJ1-2; CDR3: CAWSPPRELNGYTF
length: 14; V: TRBV5-6; size: NA; J: TRBJ2-2; CDR3: CASSLRQGNGELFF